The 32 T cell receptor beta chains in this list originate from one sample, sequenced in a study of identical twins. TCRdb itself ran the 5' RACE reads through MiXCR, one entry per CDR3 protein. The table has just over 500,000 distinct CDR3 sequences, around 20% seen once. These records were also assigned to another study, of T cells expressing NK-cell markers.

Sequencing was done on a sample of CD4+ T cells sorted from blood. The receptors here all came from a woman between 18 and 29 years old in good health.

The chain recombines TRBV11-2 with TRBJ2-2, with 7 bases that match TRBD1. The length of the CDR3 is 17 residues. Germline trimming cut 2 bases from V and 5 bases from J; bases unmatched to any gene: 11. Germline CDR1 is SGHAT and CDR2 is FQNNGV. DNA of the CDR3: TGTGCCAGCAGCTTAAGGTTGGGGACAGAATCGACCGGGGAGCTGTTTTTT. This encodes CASSLRLGTESTGELFF.

This clonotype was picked up a small number of times. The chain carries TRBV2 and TRBJ2-7, with a possible D match to TRBD1 (5 bases). CDR1 is SNHLY and CDR2 is FYNNEI in the germline V gene. This CDR3 is 14 amino acids long. Trimming took off 8 bases at V and 6 bases at J, with 20 bases between the two ends. CDR3: CASQQHIQGFEQYF. CDR3 bases: TGTGCCAGCCAACAGCACATCCAGGGTTTCGAGCAGTACTTC. Full variable domain (rest looked up from reference TRBV2 and TRBJ2-7): EPEVTQTPSHQVTQMGQEVILRCVPISNHLYFYWYRQILGQKVEFLVSFYNNEISEKSEIFDDQFSVERPDGSNFTLKIRSTKLEDSAMYFCASQQHIQGFEQYFGPGTRLTVT.

Only a few counts were recorded for this clonotype. The CDR3 nucleotides are TGTGCCAGCAGCTTGTCACTAGCGGGGCCTCAAGAGACCCAGTACTTC. Translating gives CASSLSLAGPQETQYF. V gene TRBV7-3 combines with J gene TRBJ2-5; 10 nucleotides line up with TRBD2. Unmatched junction bases numbered 6, after V lost 3 bases and J lost 2 bases. The CDR3 spans 16 residues. The V gene's germline CDR1 is SGHTA and CDR2 FQGTGA.

A few counts support this clonotype. The rearrangement uses TRBV12-3 or TRBV12-4 and TRBJ2-5, with 8 bases aligning to TRBD1. There are 17 residues in the CDR3. The ends lost 4 bases at V and 1 base at J; junction bases unmatched: 11. The CDR3 coding sequence is TGTGCCAGCAGTTCGTCCCGGGACAGGCTCCTCCAAGAGACCCAGTACTTC. Its protein is CASSSSRDRLLQETQYF.

The genes are TRBV7-9 and TRBJ2-5, with 9 bases identical to TRBD2. V trimming: 6 bases; J trimming: 5 bases; junction bases outside the gene matches: 10. Per germline, CDR1 SEHNR and CDR2 FQNEAQ (reference sequence). The CDR3 has 15 amino acids. DNA of the CDR3: TGTGCCAGCAGTTTCCCAGTAGCGGGAGAGGAGACCCAGTACTTC. Translating gives CASSFPVAGEETQYF.

Only a few counts were recorded for this clonotype. The chain has TRBV7-2 and TRBJ1-1, with a tentative D call TRBD1 (5 bases). The CDR3 runs 15 residues. Trimming stripped 2 bases from V and 2 bases from J, with 12 bases between. In germline, CDR1 is SGHTA, CDR2 FQGNSA. The CDR3 sequence: CASSLFSGFNTEAFF. CDR3 nucleotide sequence: TGTGCCAGCAGCTTATTTTCAGGGTTCAACACTGAAGCTTTCTTT.

This clonotype was recorded many times. The genes are TRBV29-1 and TRBJ2-3; the match to TRBD1 covers 7 bases. Germline V gene data show CDR1 as SQVTM and CDR2 as ANQGSEA. V gave up 8 bases and J gave up 4 bases; unmatched junction bases: 6. The length of the CDR3 is 12 residues. This chain's CDR3 is CSTRQGADTQYF. CDR3 nucleotide sequence: TGCAGCACACGACAGGGTGCAGATACGCAGTATTTT.

This sequence joins TRBV20-1 and TRBJ2-3; 9 bases agree with TRBD2. The germline CDR1 and CDR2 sequences are DFQATT and SNEGSKA (reference sequence). CDR3 size: 19 residues. Germline trimming cut 6 bases from V and 0 bases from J; bases unmatched to any gene: 19. CDR3 region: CSASRLRRLAGTSTDTQYF. The CDR3 DNA is TGCAGTGCCAGCCGACTTAGACGGCTAGCGGGGACTAGCACAGATACGCAGTATTTT.

The genes are TRBV5-1 and TRBJ1-2; D gene ambiguous. The CDR3 is made up of 13 amino acids. V lost 2 bases to trimming and J lost 0 bases, with 5 bases between them. In germline, CDR1 is SGHRS, CDR2 YFSETQ. CDR3 nucleotide sequence: TGCGCCAGCAGCTTTAACACTAACTATGGCTACACCTTC. It encodes CASSFNTNYGYTF.

This clonotype was seen only a few times. The CDR3 is CASSPRIGLNLEQFF. Written as DNA, the CDR3 is TGTGCCAGCAGCCCTAGGATCGGCCTAAATCTTGAGCAGTTCTTC. The rearrangement joins TRBV7-2 to TRBJ2-1; no definite D call. Germline values: CDR1 SGHTA, CDR2 FQGNSA. V dropped 5 bases and J dropped 9 bases, with 20 bases sitting between them. This CDR3 is built from 15 residues.

This chain connects TRBV9 to TRBJ1-1; 9 positions agree with TRBD1. CDR3 length: 15 residues. J was trimmed by 7 bases and V by 4 bases; bases with no gene match: 11. Germline-derived CDR1 and CDR2 are SGDLS and YYNGEE. This CDR3 is CASSPLGTGRNEAFF. The CDR3 DNA is TGTGCCAGCAGCCCTCTCGGGACAGGGCGGAATGAAGCTTTCTTT.

In this sample, this clonotype turned up a few times. This rearrangement joins TRBV5-1 to TRBJ1-5; tentative D call: TRBD1 (6 bases). The CDR3 is made up of 14 amino acids. CDR1 and CDR2 (germline): SGHRS, YFSETQ. With 2 bases removed from V and 5 bases from J, the gap between germline ends came to 11 bases. CDR3 in DNA: TGCGCCAGCAGCTTACAGGGCCCGGATCAGCCCCAGCATTTT. Amino acids: CASSLQGPDQPQHF.

This clonotype showed up just once. The chain links TRBV11-2 to TRBJ2-5; D is possibly TRBD2 (6 bases). Deletions cut 8 bases from V and 5 bases from J, with 18 bases between. Germline CDR1 and CDR2: SGHAT and FQNNGV. The CDR3 sequence is 14 residues long. This CDR3 is CASSRRRADETQYF. CDR3 DNA sequence: TGTGCCAGCTCCCGTAGGAGGGCCGATGAGACCCAGTACTTC.

This clonotype has a handful of counts. The chain combines TRBV20-1 with TRBJ2-7, with 8 bases aligning to TRBD2. J was trimmed by 4 bases and V by 5 bases; bases with no gene match: 13. CDR1 is DFQATT, CDR2 SNEGSKA, per germline (reference sequence). The CDR3 is 15 amino acids. CDR3 in DNA: TGCAGTGCTCATCCGTCACTAGCGGCACCATACGAGCAGTACTTC. This sequence encodes CSAHPSLAAPYEQYF.

The table lists this clonotype with a few counts. The gene calls are TRBV11-1 and TRBJ2-5; 7 bases line up with TRBD2. The CDR3 has 12 amino acids. The V gene's germline CDR1 is SGHAT and CDR2 FQDESV (reference sequence). Trimming took 6 bases from V and 4 from J; bases not matched to a gene: 2. The CDR3 nucleotides are TGTGCCAGCAGTTGGGAGGGAGAGACCCAGTACTTC. Amino acid sequence: CASSWEGETQYF.

The CDR3 reads CASSQDPPGGRPQTSYNEQFF. The CDR3 coding sequence is TGCGCCAGCAGCCAAGATCCCCCAGGCGGGAGGCCCCAAACCAGCTACAATGAGCAGTTCTTC. The chain carries TRBV4-1 and TRBJ2-1; 8 nucleotides line up with TRBD2. The V gene end was trimmed by 0 bases and the J gene end by 3 bases; junction bases not matched to a gene: 19. This CDR3 has 21 residues. CDR1 MGHRA and CDR2 YSYEKL come from the germline V gene.

This clonotype was seen a handful of times. J is TRBJ2-3 and V is TRBV12-3 or TRBV12-4; D perhaps matches TRBD1 (5 bases). This CDR3 comprises 13 residues. Trimming removed 6 bases at V and 3 bases at J, with 10 bases between. CDR3 residues: CASRPTATDTQYF. CDR3 nucleotide sequence: TGTGCCAGCAGACCGACAGCGACAGATACGCAGTATTTT.

This clonotype was seen at least ten times. The chain employs TRBV20-1 and TRBJ2-5; D is perhaps TRBD1 (6 bases). CDR1 and CDR2 (germline): DFQATT, SNEGSKA (reference sequence). V was cut by 7 bases and J by 6 bases, with 15 bases left in between. The CDR3 extends over 12 amino acids. The CDR3 region is CSVPQGAKTQYF. As DNA, the CDR3 is TGCAGTGTTCCACAGGGTGCGAAGACCCAGTACTTC.

This chain joins TRBV20-1 and TRBJ2-1; D might be TRBD2 (6 bases). Germline values: CDR1 DFQATT, CDR2 SNEGSKA (reference sequence). The ends were cut back, 3 bases at V and 5 bases at J, with 14 bases in the middle. The CDR3 is 14 amino acids. For the CDR3, the DNA is TGCAGTGCTAGGGGGCGGGGATTCAACAATGAGCAGTTCTTC. Translation: CSARGRGFNNEQFF.

This clonotype was observed a few times. V usage is TRBV20-1 and J usage is TRBJ2-7, with 10 bases identical to TRBD1. The CDR3 runs to 13 residues. The J segment lost 5 bases and the V segment lost 4 bases, leaving 5 bases of the junction unmatched. In germline, CDR1 is DFQATT, CDR2 SNEGSKA (reference sequence). The CDR3, as DNA: TGCAGTGCTACCCGGGACAGGGGCGACGAGCAGTACTTC. This sequence encodes CSATRDRGDEQYF.

CDR3 bases: TGTGCCAGCAGACTTAGCGGGAACGGAGAGACCCAGTACTTC. Protein: CASRLSGNGETQYF. This sequence joins TRBV12-3 or TRBV12-4 and TRBJ2-5; 8 positions agree with TRBD2. J lost 4 bases, V lost 6 bases, and 7 bases had no gene match. This CDR3 comprises 14 residues.

This clonotype turned up a few times. The V gene is TRBV20-1, the J gene TRBJ2-5; D ambiguous. The CDR3 sequence is 12 residues long. Germline V gives CDR1 DFQATT, CDR2 SNEGSKA (reference sequence). The ends were cut back, 4 bases at V and 2 bases at J, with 8 bases in the middle. CDR3 region: CSATPEQETQYF. For the CDR3, the DNA is TGCAGTGCTACCCCAGAACAAGAGACCCAGTACTTC.

This clonotype has just a few counts. The chain uses TRBV7-2 and TRBJ2-7, with TRBD2 matching over 10 bases. The CDR3 consists of 15 residues. The germline V gene has CDR1 SGHTA and CDR2 FQGNSA. J lost 6 bases, V lost 5 bases, and 10 bases had no gene match. CDR3 sequence reads: CASSPRVAGGFEQYF. CDR3 in DNA: TGTGCCAGCAGCCCCAGGGTAGCGGGGGGATTCGAGCAGTACTTC.

This clonotype was observed a handful of times. The V and J genes are TRBV20-1 and TRBJ2-1; TRBD2 matches at 11 bases. Trimming took 3 bases from V and 8 from J; bases not matched to a gene: 9. The germline gives CDR1 DFQATT, CDR2 SNEGSKA (reference sequence). This CDR3 comprises 15 residues. The CDR3 sequence is CSASGLAGGRDEQFF. The CDR3 DNA follows: TGCAGTGCTAGTGGCCTAGCGGGGGGCCGCGATGAGCAGTTCTTC.

The rearrangement joins TRBV25-1 to TRBJ2-3; D remains ambiguous. The CDR3 has 13 amino acids. Germline CDR1 and CDR2: MGHDK and SYGVNS. V gave up 8 bases and J gave up 4 bases, with 13 bases separating them. The CDR3 DNA reads TGTGCCAGCCGCCCCCCGGGCCCAGATACGCAGTATTTT. Protein product: CASRPPGPDTQYF.

V is TRBV20-1 and J is TRBJ2-7, with 10 bases aligning to TRBD2. V trimming: 2 bases; J trimming: 7 bases; junction bases outside the gene matches: 8. CDR1 is DFQATT and CDR2 is SNEGSKA in the germline V gene (reference sequence). The CDR3 spans 14 residues. DNA of the CDR3: TGCAGTGCTAGATCTCTAGCGGGGGATAGGGAGCAGTACTTC. Encoded protein: CSARSLAGDREQYF.

The chain links TRBV6-1 to TRBJ2-7; perhaps TRBD1 as D (8 bases). The CDR3 loop spans 14 amino acids. Germline V gene sequence: CDR1 MNHNS, CDR2 SASEGT. The V gene lost 9 bases and the J gene lost 3 bases, with 18 bases spanning the gap. The DNA for the CDR3 is TGTGCCAGTCAAAAGACAGGGGAGGGCTACGAGCAGTACTTC. Translation: CASQKTGEGYEQYF.

The chain recombines TRBV14 with TRBJ2-2; D could derive from TRBD1 or TRBD2 (5 bases each). The germline V gene encodes CDR1 SGHDN and CDR2 FVKESK. V lost 4 bases, J lost 6 bases, and 18 bases lay in between. The CDR3 covers 16 residues. The CDR3 DNA follows: TGTGCCAGCAGCCGACGGGATGGGGCGTGGGCCGGGGAGCTGTTTTTT. Amino acid sequence: CASSRRDGAWAGELFF.

This chain connects TRBV7-2 to TRBJ2-1, with TRBD2 matching over 7 bases. Germline values: CDR1 SGHTA, CDR2 FQGNSA. The CDR3 spans 16 residues. Trimming removed 2 bases from V and 5 bases from J; junction bases left unmatched: 9. In DNA, the CDR3 is TGTGCCAGCAGCTTATGGTGGCTAGCGGAAAACAATGAGCAGTTCTTC. Translation gives CASSLWWLAENNEQFF.

J is TRBJ1-1 and V is TRBV19, with D perhaps matching TRBD1 (6 bases). The V end was cut by 5 bases, the J end by 1 base, with 11 bases between. This CDR3 region has 14 residues. Germline-derived CDR1 and CDR2 are LNHDA and SQIVND (reference sequence). The CDR3 loop reads CASSFDRSNTEAFF. In DNA, the CDR3 is TGTGCCAGTAGTTTCGACAGGTCGAACACTGAAGCTTTCTTT.

This clonotype was counted a few times. This rearrangement joins TRBV2 to TRBJ1-2, with no clear D. V lost 7 bases, J lost 10 bases, and 22 bases lay in between. The germline CDR1 and CDR2 sequences are SNHLY and FYNNEI. CDR3 length equals 14 residues. This CDR3 is CASTTPSAGHDYTF. Written as DNA, the CDR3 is TGTGCCAGCACCACTCCCAGCGCGGGTCATGACTACACCTTC.

This clonotype was found a few times. V usage is TRBV13 and J usage is TRBJ2-3; D is perhaps TRBD1 or TRBD2 (5 bases each). The CDR3 length is 14 residues. With 1 base removed from V and 5 bases from J, the gap between germline ends came to 10 bases. Germline-derived CDR1 and CDR2 are PRHDT and FYEKMQ (reference sequence). The CDR3 loop reads CASSLERGRDTQYF. For the CDR3, the DNA is TGTGCCAGCAGCTTAGAGAGGGGCCGAGATACGCAGTATTTT. Full variable domain (outside the CDR3, taken from reference TRBV13 and TRBJ2-3): AAGVIQSPRHLIKEKRETATLKCYPIPRHDTVYWYQQGPGQDPQFLISFYEKMQSDKGSIPDRFSAQQFSDYHSELNMSSLELGDSALYFCASSLERGRDTQYFGPGTRLTVL.